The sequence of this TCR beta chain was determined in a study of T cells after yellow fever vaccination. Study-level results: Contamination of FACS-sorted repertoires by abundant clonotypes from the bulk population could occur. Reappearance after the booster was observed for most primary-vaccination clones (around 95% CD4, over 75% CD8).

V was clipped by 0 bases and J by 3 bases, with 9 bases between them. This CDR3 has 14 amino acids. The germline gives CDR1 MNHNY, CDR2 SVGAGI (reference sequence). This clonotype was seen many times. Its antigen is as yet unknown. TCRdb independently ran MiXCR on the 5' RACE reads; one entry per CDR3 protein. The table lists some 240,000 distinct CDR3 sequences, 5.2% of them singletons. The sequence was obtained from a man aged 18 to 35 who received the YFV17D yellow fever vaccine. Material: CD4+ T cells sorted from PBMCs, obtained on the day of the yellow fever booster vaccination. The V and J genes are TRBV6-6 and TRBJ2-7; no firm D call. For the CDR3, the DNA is TGTGCCAGCAGTTACTCCGCTAAATACTACGAGCAGTACTTC. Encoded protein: CASSYSAKYYEQYF.